The entry below gives a single T cell receptor beta chain sequence along with its context. The germline CDR1 and CDR2 sequences are SGHTA and FQGNSA. CDR3 size: 14 residues. V lost 1 base and J 1 base, leaving 6 bases between the germline ends. Profiled with immunoSEQ multiplex PCR; TCRdb holds only in-frame clones, not every one. The table has around 95,000 clones, about 91% seen once. The sample belongs to a study of siplizumab effects on memory and regulatory T cells. The V and J genes are TRBV7-2 and TRBJ2-3; D gene ambiguous. The receptor comes from a human donor in good health. Sequenced input: CD4+ T cells sorted from blood. The CDR3 here is CASSLVGGTDTQYF. CDR3 DNA sequence: TGTGCCAGCAGCTTAGTGGGCGGCACAGATACGCAGTATTTT.